The source of this TCR beta chain is a study of beta chain features in type 1 diabetes. Study conclusions and caveats: The naive, central memory and Treg TCRB repertoires of patients appeared to be more similar to one another than those of healthy donors. Possibly, sequencing cDNA over-represented cells that had high TCR expression levels. Whether HLA type influences TCRB rearrangement remained unresolved here. The study found fewer insertions and more deletions at VDJ junctions in type 1 diabetes patients.

The germline V gene has CDR1 KGHSH and CDR2 LQKENI. Germline trimming cut 3 bases from V and 1 base from J; bases unmatched to any gene: 4. The CDR3 is 16 residues long. This clone was seen a handful of times. Its antigen is unidentified. The study reverse transcribed the entire isolated RNA, so it sequenced expressed TCRB transcripts. Profiled with immunoSEQ multiplex PCR; TCRdb holds only in-frame clones, not every one. The sample has 680,000 or so clones; roughly a sixth are singletons. This clonotype originated in a man aged 18 to 35 in good health. The J gene is TRBJ2-2, the V gene TRBV18; 8 nucleotides line up with TRBD1. Sequenced material: naive CD4+ T cells from blood. Here the CDR3 DNA reads TGTGCCAGCTCACCTCCGGGACAGGAGAACACCGGGGAGCTGTTTTTT. Translating it yields CASSPPGQENTGELFF.